A selection of T cell receptor beta chains follows, all from one sample in a study of shared clonotypes between healthy human individuals. Method: immunoSEQ multiplex PCR; TCRdb's copy keeps in-frame clones and lacks some. The sample shows hundreds of thousands of clones, 95% to 98% of them seen only once. Sample: naive CD8+ T cells sorted from blood. The receptors shown here come from a man aged 25-40 years in good health. Both conserved end residues are trimmed from each CDR3.

J,V,CDR3
TRBJ1-1,TRBV18,ASSRQGDTEAF
TRBJ2-1,TRBV11-3,ASSLDSRSTYNEQF
TRBJ2-1,TRBV4-1,ASSQPQGKEQF
TRBJ2-4,TRBV28,ASSFMKALAKNIQY
TRBJ2-1,TRBV5-6,ASSLPISLNEQF
TRBJ2-7,TRBV5-5,ASRPTTSGSPYEQY
TRBJ2-1,TRBV28,ASSPGLASNEQF
TRBJ2-7,TRBV14,ASSARPSGDYEQY
TRBJ1-1,TRBV28,ASSLDGQGVGAF
TRBJ2-1,TRBV2,ASPSGLAGANEQF
TRBJ2-1,TRBV6-5,ASSYSTATDNEQF
TRBJ1-1,TRBV4-3,ASSQTLGGLMNTEAF
TRBJ2-1,TRBV29-1,SVGTGANEQF
TRBJ2-3,TRBV7-9,ASSPVGDSNTDTQY
TRBJ2-7,TRBV2,ASSLRDRLVFEQY
TRBJ2-1,TRBV4-1,ASSQVPRTSSYNEQF
TRBJ1-4,TRBV9,ASSVDVTGGADEKLF
TRBJ2-3,TRBV25-1,ASSESASGRYYTQY
TRBJ1-2,TRBV27,ATWGQTQNYGYT
TRBJ1-1,TRBV18,ASSPPTVVAEAF